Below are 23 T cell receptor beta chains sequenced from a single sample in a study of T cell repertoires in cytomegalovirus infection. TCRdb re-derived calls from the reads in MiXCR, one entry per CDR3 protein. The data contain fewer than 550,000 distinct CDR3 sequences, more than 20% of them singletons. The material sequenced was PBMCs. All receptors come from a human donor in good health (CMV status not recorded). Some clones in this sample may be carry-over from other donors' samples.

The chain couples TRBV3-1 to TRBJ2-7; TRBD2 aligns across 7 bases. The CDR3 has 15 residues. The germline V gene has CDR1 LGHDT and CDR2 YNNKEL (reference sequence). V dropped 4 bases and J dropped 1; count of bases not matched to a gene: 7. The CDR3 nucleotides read TGTGCCAGCAGCCCCGGCGGGAGAGGGTCCTACGAGCAGTACGTC. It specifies CASSPGGRGSYEQYV.

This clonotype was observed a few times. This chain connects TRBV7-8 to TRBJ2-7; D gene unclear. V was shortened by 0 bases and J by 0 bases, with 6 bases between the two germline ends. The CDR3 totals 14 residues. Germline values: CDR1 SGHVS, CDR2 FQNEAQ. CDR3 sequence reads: CASSLADRSYEQYF. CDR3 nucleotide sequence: TGTGCCAGCAGCTTAGCGGATCGCTCCTACGAGCAGTACTTC.

CDR3 in amino acids: CASSFWTRSNQPQHF. Here the CDR3 DNA reads TGTGCCAGCAGTTTTTGGACAAGGAGCAATCAGCCCCAGCATTTT. The chain joins TRBV6-1 to TRBJ1-5; a possible D gene is TRBD1 (5 bases). Trimming cost V 5 bases and J 1 base, with 12 bases left between them. Germline V gives CDR1 MNHNS, CDR2 SASEGT. This CDR3 region has 15 residues.

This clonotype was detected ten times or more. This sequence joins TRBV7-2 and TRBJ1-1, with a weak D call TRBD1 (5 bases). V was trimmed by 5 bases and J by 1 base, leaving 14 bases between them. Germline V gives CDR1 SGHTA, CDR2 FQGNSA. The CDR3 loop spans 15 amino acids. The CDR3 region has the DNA TGTGCCAGCAGCCTGGCCGGGACTCAGAACACTGAAGCTTTCTTT. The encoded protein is CASSLAGTQNTEAFF.

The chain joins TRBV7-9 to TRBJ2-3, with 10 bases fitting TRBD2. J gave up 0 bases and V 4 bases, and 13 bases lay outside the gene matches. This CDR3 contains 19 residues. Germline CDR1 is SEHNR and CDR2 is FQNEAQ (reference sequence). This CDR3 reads CASSSSIAGGPSSTDTQYF. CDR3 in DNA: TGTGCCAGCAGCTCCTCTATAGCGGGAGGTCCCTCAAGCACAGATACGCAGTATTTT.

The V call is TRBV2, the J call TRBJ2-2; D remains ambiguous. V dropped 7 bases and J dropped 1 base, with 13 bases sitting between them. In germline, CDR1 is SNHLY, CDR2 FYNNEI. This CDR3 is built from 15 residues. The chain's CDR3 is CASTLGRQNTGELFF. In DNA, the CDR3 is TGTGCCAGCACCCTAGGGCGTCAGAACACCGGGGAGCTGTTTTTT.

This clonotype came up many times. CDR3 loop: CAWTHYNEQFF. CDR3 sequence (DNA): TGTGCCTGGACGCATTACAATGAGCAGTTCTTC. This chain joins TRBV30 and TRBJ2-1; D is uncertain. Trimming left V 4 bases short and J 4 bases short, with 5 bases between. Germline V gene lookup returns CDR1 GTSNPN and CDR2 SVGIG (reference sequence). The CDR3 loop spans 11 amino acids.

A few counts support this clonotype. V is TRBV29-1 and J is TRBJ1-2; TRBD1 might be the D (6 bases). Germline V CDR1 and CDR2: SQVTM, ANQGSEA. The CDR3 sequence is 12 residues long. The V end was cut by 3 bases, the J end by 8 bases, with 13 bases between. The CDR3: CSVEGTSGGYTF. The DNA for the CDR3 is TGCAGCGTTGAGGGGACAAGCGGCGGCTACACCTTC.

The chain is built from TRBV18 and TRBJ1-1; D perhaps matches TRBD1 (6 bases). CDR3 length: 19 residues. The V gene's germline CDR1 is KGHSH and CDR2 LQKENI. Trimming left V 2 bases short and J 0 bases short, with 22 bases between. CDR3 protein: CASSPWPGVSRIMNTEAFF. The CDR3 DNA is TGTGCCAGCTCACCATGGCCAGGGGTCTCCAGAATCATGAACACTGAAGCTTTCTTT.

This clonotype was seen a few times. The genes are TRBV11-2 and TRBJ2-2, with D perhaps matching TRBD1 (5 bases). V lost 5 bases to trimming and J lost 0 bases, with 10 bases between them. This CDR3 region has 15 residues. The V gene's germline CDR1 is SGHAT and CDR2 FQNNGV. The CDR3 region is CASSRSGSNTGELFF. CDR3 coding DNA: TGTGCCAGCAGCCGGTCAGGGTCGAACACCGGGGAGCTGTTTTTT.

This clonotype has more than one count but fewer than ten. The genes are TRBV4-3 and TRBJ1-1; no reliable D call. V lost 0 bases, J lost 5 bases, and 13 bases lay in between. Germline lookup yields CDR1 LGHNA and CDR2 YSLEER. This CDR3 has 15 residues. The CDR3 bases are TGCGCCAGCAGCCAAGATGGGAGCAGACGGACTGAAGCTTTCTTT. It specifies CASSQDGSRRTEAFF.

CDR3 in DNA: TGTGCCAGCAGTGAATCTGCGCCCCAGCATTTT. The encoded protein is CASSESAPQHF. The V call is TRBV6-1, the J call TRBJ1-5; no reliable D call. The ends were cut back, 2 bases at V and 9 bases at J, with 5 bases in the middle. The CDR3 extends over 11 amino acids. Germline CDR1 reads MNHNS; CDR2 reads SASEGT.

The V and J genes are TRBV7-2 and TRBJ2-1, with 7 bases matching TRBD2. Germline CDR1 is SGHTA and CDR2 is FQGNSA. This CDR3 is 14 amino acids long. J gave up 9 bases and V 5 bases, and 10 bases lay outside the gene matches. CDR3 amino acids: CASSPGGAWSEQFF. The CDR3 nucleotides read TGTGCCAGCAGCCCGGGGGGAGCGTGGAGTGAGCAGTTCTTC.

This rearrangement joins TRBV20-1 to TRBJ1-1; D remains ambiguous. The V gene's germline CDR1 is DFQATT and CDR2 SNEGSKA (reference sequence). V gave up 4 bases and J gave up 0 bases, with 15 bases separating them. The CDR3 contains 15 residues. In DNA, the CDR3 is TGCAGTGCTACCACCGCGGCCGCCGTGAACACTGAAGCTTTCTTT. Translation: CSATTAAAVNTEAFF.

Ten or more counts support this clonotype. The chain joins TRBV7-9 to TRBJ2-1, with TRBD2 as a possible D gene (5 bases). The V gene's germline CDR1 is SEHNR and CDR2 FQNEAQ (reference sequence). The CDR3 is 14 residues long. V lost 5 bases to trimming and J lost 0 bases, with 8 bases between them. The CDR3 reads CASSVGVSYNEQFF. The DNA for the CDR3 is TGTGCCAGCAGCGTGGGAGTCTCCTACAATGAGCAGTTCTTC.

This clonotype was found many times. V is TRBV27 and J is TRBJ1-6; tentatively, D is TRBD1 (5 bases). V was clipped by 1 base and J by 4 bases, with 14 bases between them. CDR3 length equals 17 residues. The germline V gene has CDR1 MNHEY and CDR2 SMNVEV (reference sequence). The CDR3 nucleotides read TGTGCCAGCAGTTTATTTGTCGGGGGTCAGTATAATTCACCCCTCCACTTT. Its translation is CASSLFVGGQYNSPLHF.

The CDR3, as DNA: TGTGCCAGCAGCTTAGATCGGCTTAGCGGGAGAACCGGGGAGCTGTTTTTT. Translation gives CASSLDRLSGRTGELFF. The V call is TRBV11-2, the J call TRBJ2-2; 9 positions match TRBD2. Trimming at V came to 0 bases and at J to 5 bases, leaving 7 bases not matched to a gene. The CDR3 is 17 amino acids. Germline V lookup: CDR1 SGHAT, CDR2 FQNNGV.

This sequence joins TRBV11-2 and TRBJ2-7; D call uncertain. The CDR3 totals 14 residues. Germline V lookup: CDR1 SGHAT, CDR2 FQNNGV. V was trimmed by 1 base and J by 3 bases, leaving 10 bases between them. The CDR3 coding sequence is TGTGCCAGCAGCTTAGCTCCGAGAGGCTACGAGCAGTACGTC. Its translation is CASSLAPRGYEQYV.

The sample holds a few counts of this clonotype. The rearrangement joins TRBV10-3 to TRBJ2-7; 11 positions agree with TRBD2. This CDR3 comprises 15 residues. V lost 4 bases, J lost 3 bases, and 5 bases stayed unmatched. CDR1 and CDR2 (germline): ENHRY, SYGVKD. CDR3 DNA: TGTGCCATCAGTGGTGCCGGGACTAGCGGCTACGAGCAGTACTTC. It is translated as CAISGAGTSGYEQYF.

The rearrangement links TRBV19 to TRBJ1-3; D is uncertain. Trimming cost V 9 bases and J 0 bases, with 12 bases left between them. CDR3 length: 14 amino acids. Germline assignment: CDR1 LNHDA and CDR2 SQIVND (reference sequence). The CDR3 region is CASPTDPSGNTIYF. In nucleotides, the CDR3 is TGTGCCAGCCCGACCGATCCCTCTGGAAACACCATATATTTT.

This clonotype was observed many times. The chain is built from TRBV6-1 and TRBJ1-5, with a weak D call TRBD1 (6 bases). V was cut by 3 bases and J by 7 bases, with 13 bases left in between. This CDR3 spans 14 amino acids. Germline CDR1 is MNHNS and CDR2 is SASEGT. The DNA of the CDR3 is TGTGCCAGCAGTGACAGGGGCGGTAAGCAGCCCCAGCATTTT. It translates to CASSDRGGKQPQHF.

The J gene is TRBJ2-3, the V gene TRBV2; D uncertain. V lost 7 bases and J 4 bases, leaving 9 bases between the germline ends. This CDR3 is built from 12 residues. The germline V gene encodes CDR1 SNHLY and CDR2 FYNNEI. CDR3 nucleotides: TGTGCCAGCACACCCGTTGCAGATACGCAGTATTTT. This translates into CASTPVADTQYF. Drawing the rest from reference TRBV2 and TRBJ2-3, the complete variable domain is EPEVTQTPSHQVTQMGQEVILRCVPISNHLYFYWYRQILGQKVEFLVSFYNNEISEKSEIFDDQFSVERPDGSNFTLKIRSTKLEDSAMYFCASTPVADTQYFGPGTRLTVL.

The CDR3, as DNA: TGTGCCAGCAGCTTAGTGGGACTAGCGGCACAAGAGACCCAGTACTTC. The encoded protein is CASSLVGLAAQETQYF. The rearrangement links TRBV7-2 to TRBJ2-5, with 11 bases fitting TRBD2. The germline CDR1 and CDR2 sequences are SGHTA and FQGNSA. After removal of 1 base from V and 2 bases from J, the junction contained 3 bases not matched to a gene. This CDR3 contains 16 residues.